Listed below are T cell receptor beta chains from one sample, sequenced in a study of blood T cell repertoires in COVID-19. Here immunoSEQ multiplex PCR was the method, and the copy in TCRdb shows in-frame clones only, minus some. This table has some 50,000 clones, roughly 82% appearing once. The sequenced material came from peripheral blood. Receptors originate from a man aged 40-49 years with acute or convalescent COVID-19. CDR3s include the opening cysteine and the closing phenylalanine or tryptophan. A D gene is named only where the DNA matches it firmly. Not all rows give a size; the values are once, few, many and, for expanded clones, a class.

CDR3aa: CASSLTGTVDYEQYF
CDR3nt: TGTGCCAGCAGCTTAACCGGGACAGTCGACTACGAGCAGTACTTC
abundance: -
j_gene: TRBJ2-7
d_gene: TRBD1
v_gene: TRBV7-9

CDR3aa: CASSLSGASNEKLFF
CDR3nt: TGTGCCAGCAGCCTAAGCGGGGCTTCTAATGAAAAACTGTTTTTT
abundance: -
j_gene: TRBJ1-4
d_gene: -
v_gene: TRBV7-9

CDR3aa: CASTTGGEKLFF
CDR3nt: TGTGCCAGCACCACAGGGGGTGAAAAACTGTTTTTT
abundance: -
j_gene: TRBJ1-4
d_gene: TRBD1
v_gene: TRBV6-5

CDR3aa: CASSSLAGGTGELFF
CDR3nt: TGTGCCAGCAGCTCCCTAGCGGGGGGGACCGGGGAGCTGTTTTTT
abundance: once
j_gene: TRBJ2-2
d_gene: TRBD2
v_gene: TRBV5-4

CDR3aa: CAWTHSSYEQYF
CDR3nt: TGTGCCTGGACCCACAGCTCCTACGAGCAGTACTTC
abundance: -
j_gene: TRBJ2-7
d_gene: -
v_gene: TRBV30

CDR3aa: CATSDDTGKDNQPQHF
CDR3nt: TGTGCCACCAGTGATGATACAGGGAAGGACAATCAGCCCCAGCATTTT
abundance: -
j_gene: TRBJ1-5
d_gene: -
v_gene: TRBV24-1

CDR3aa: CASSQVGGKSPLHF
CDR3nt: TGTGCCAGCAGCCAAGTAGGCGGGAAATCACCCCTCCACTTT
abundance: few
j_gene: TRBJ1-6
d_gene: -
v_gene: TRBV3-1/TRBV3-2

CDR3aa: CASSRSRDSPLHF
CDR3nt: TGTGCCAGCAGCCGCAGTCGTGATTCACCCCTCCACTTT
abundance: -
j_gene: TRBJ1-6
d_gene: -
v_gene: TRBV6-2/TRBV6-3

CDR3aa: CASSPGTGFYYGYTF
CDR3nt: TGTGCCAGCAGCCCCGGGACAGGCTTTTACTATGGCTACACCTTC
abundance: -
j_gene: TRBJ1-2
d_gene: TRBD1
v_gene: TRBV7-9

CDR3aa: CASSPSGGASYNEQFF
CDR3nt: TGTGCCAGCTCACCAAGCGGGGGGGCCTCATACAATGAGCAGTTCTTC
abundance: -
j_gene: TRBJ2-1
d_gene: TRBD2
v_gene: TRBV18

CDR3aa: CASKSIAGRGNTEAFF
CDR3nt: TGTGCCAGCAAATCTATCGCAGGGAGGGGGAACACTGAAGCTTTCTTT
abundance: -
j_gene: TRBJ1-1
d_gene: -
v_gene: TRBV2

CDR3aa: CSVFPLNTEAFF
CDR3nt: TGCAGCGTTTTTCCTTTGAACACTGAAGCTTTCTTT
abundance: once
j_gene: TRBJ1-1
d_gene: -
v_gene: TRBV29-1

CDR3aa: CATTHGDRGSYEQYF
CDR3nt: TGTGCCACCACGCACGGGGACAGGGGGTCCTACGAGCAGTACTTC
abundance: few
j_gene: TRBJ2-7
d_gene: TRBD1
v_gene: TRBV6-5

CDR3aa: CASSERVGGGSYGYTF
CDR3nt: TGTGCCAGCAGTGAACGAGTCGGAGGGGGCTCCTATGGCTACACCTTC
abundance: -
j_gene: TRBJ1-2
d_gene: TRBD1
v_gene: TRBV6-1

CDR3aa: CASSATGIGNTIYF
CDR3nt: TGTGCCAGCAGCGCGACAGGAATCGGAAACACCATATATTTT
abundance: -
j_gene: TRBJ1-3
d_gene: -
v_gene: TRBV9

CDR3aa: CASSFDRDRLTNYGYTF
CDR3nt: TGTGCCAGCAGCTTTGACAGAGACAGGCTTACTAACTATGGCTACACCTTC
abundance: -
j_gene: TRBJ1-2
d_gene: -
v_gene: TRBV7-8

CDR3aa: CASSLTGYDGYTF
CDR3nt: TGTGCCAGCAGTTTAACCGGGTACGATGGCTACACCTTC
abundance: -
j_gene: TRBJ1-2
d_gene: -
v_gene: TRBV12-3/TRBV12-4

CDR3aa: CASSGDTDTGELFF
CDR3nt: TGTGCCAGCAGCGGTGACACAGACACCGGGGAGCTGTTTTTT
abundance: -
j_gene: TRBJ2-2
d_gene: -
v_gene: TRBV2

CDR3aa: CASSPTGGAGGKAFF
CDR3nt: TGTGCCAGCAGCCCTACAGGGGGCGCGGGTGGTAAAGCTTTCTTT
abundance: -
j_gene: TRBJ1-1
d_gene: TRBD1
v_gene: TRBV3-1/TRBV3-2

CDR3aa: CASSRLALTGELFF
CDR3nt: TGTGCCAGCAGTAGACTAGCGCTGACCGGGGAGCTGTTTTTT
abundance: few
j_gene: TRBJ2-2
d_gene: TRBD2
v_gene: TRBV7-2

CDR3aa: CAWSAYLAGEQFF
CDR3nt: TGTGCCTGGAGTGCCTATTTAGCGGGTGAGCAGTTCTTC
abundance: -
j_gene: TRBJ2-1
d_gene: TRBD2
v_gene: TRBV30

CDR3aa: CASSSDVRLAGGRDTQYF
CDR3nt: TGTGCCAGCAGTTCCGACGTAAGGCTCGCGGGGGGGAGAGATACGCAGTATTTT
abundance: -
j_gene: TRBJ2-3
d_gene: TRBD2
v_gene: TRBV28

CDR3aa: CASSRGGSGANVLTF
CDR3nt: TGTGCCAGCAGCCGAGGGGGCTCTGGGGCCAACGTCCTGACTTTC
abundance: -
j_gene: TRBJ2-6
d_gene: -
v_gene: TRBV7-3

CDR3aa: CASLDLFGYNEQFF
CDR3nt: TGTGCCAGCCTTGACTTATTCGGATACAATGAGCAGTTCTTC
abundance: -
j_gene: TRBJ2-1
d_gene: -
v_gene: TRBV6-5

CDR3aa: CASSLGISQEVNTEAFF
CDR3nt: TGTGCCAGCAGCTTAGGTATATCCCAGGAGGTGAACACTGAAGCTTTCTTT
abundance: -
j_gene: TRBJ1-1
d_gene: -
v_gene: TRBV11-2

CDR3aa: CASSYSTLAFDIQYF
CDR3nt: TGTGCCAGCAGTTACTCGACCCTAGCGTTCGACATTCAGTACTTC
abundance: -
j_gene: TRBJ2-4
d_gene: -
v_gene: TRBV6-5

CDR3aa: CASSPQAIDQPQHF
CDR3nt: TGTGCCAGCAGCCCGCAGGCCATCGATCAGCCCCAGCATTTT
abundance: -
j_gene: TRBJ1-5
d_gene: -
v_gene: TRBV7-8

CDR3aa: CASSRERYNEQFF
CDR3nt: TGTGCCAGCAGTAGGGAGAGGTACAATGAGCAGTTCTTC
abundance: -
j_gene: TRBJ2-1
d_gene: -
v_gene: TRBV2

CDR3aa: CASSLVGETQYF
CDR3nt: TGTGCCAGCAGCTTAGTCGGAGAGACCCAGTACTTC
abundance: few
j_gene: TRBJ2-5
d_gene: -
v_gene: TRBV7-9

CDR3aa: CASSGGSNEQFF
CDR3nt: TGTGCCAGCAGTGGAGGAAGCAATGAGCAGTTCTTC
abundance: -
j_gene: TRBJ2-1
d_gene: -
v_gene: TRBV2

CDR3aa: CATTRENSNQPQHF
CDR3nt: TGTGCCACCACGCGCGAGAATAGCAATCAGCCCCAGCATTTT
abundance: few
j_gene: TRBJ1-5
d_gene: -
v_gene: TRBV15

CDR3aa: CASYARTGSAWELFF
CDR3nt: TGTGCCAGCTACGCTCGGACAGGGTCGGCCTGGGAGCTGTTTTTT
abundance: -
j_gene: TRBJ2-2
d_gene: TRBD1
v_gene: TRBV28

CDR3aa: CASSQWGGEGGTGELFF
CDR3nt: TGTGCCAGCAGCCAATGGGGAGGGGAGGGCGGCACCGGGGAGCTGTTTTTT
abundance: -
j_gene: TRBJ2-2
d_gene: TRBD2
v_gene: TRBV3-1/TRBV3-2

CDR3aa: CASSRTGVTTGETQYF
CDR3nt: TGTGCCAGCAGTCGAACAGGGGTCACTACGGGAGAGACCCAGTACTTC
abundance: -
j_gene: TRBJ2-5
d_gene: TRBD1
v_gene: TRBV3-1/TRBV3-2

CDR3aa: CASSLGQAIYQPQHF
CDR3nt: TGTGCCAGTAGTTTGGGACAGGCCATTTATCAGCCCCAGCATTTT
abundance: -
j_gene: TRBJ1-5
d_gene: TRBD1
v_gene: TRBV19

CDR3aa: CASSRPGQTATNEKLFF
CDR3nt: TGTGCCAGCAGTCGGCCGGGACAGACAGCAACTAATGAAAAACTGTTTTTT
abundance: -
j_gene: TRBJ1-4
d_gene: TRBD1
v_gene: TRBV28

CDR3aa: CASTSQGEETQYF
CDR3nt: TGTGCCAGCACCTCGCAGGGGGAAGAGACCCAGTACTTC
abundance: -
j_gene: TRBJ2-5
d_gene: TRBD1
v_gene: TRBV5-4

CDR3aa: CASSKTESTIYF
CDR3nt: TGTGCCAGCAGCAAGACAGAAAGCACCATATATTTT
abundance: -
j_gene: TRBJ1-3
d_gene: -
v_gene: TRBV7-2

CDR3aa: CAISAGGRDTEAFF
CDR3nt: TGTGCCATCAGTGCGGGGGGAAGAGACACTGAAGCTTTCTTT
abundance: -
j_gene: TRBJ1-1
d_gene: -
v_gene: TRBV10-3

CDR3aa: CASSFLDRIHGYTF
CDR3nt: TGTGCCAGCAGCTTTCTAGACAGGATCCATGGCTACACCTTC
abundance: -
j_gene: TRBJ1-2
d_gene: -
v_gene: TRBV7-9

CDR3aa: CASSSLDSLRYEQYF
CDR3nt: TGTGCCAGCAGTTCCCTTGACAGCCTCCGGTACGAGCAGTACTTC
abundance: -
j_gene: TRBJ2-7
d_gene: -
v_gene: TRBV27